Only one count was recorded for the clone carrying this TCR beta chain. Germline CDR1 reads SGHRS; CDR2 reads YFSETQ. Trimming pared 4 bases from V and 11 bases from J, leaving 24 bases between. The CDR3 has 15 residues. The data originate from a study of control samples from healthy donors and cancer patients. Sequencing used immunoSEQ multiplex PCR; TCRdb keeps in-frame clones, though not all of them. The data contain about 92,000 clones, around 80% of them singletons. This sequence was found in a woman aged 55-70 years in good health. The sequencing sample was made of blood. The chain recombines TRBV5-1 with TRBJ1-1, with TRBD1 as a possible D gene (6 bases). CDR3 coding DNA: TGCGCCAGCAGCCTCATGTCGGGGGCCGGACACATGGCTTTCTTT. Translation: CASSLMSGAGHMAFF.